This TCR beta chain derives from a study of human T cells and chemical hapten exposure listed by TCRdb under 2021. Looking at the study overall: Libraries were pooled for sequencing, and variation in per-sample TCR yields was attributed mainly to small differences in library volumes within the pool. For every blood RNA sample, sequencing covered both the TCR alpha and TCR beta chains. This study followed changes in the peripheral blood TCR repertoire in vivo during primary and secondary sensitization of alopecia patients to the hapten diphenylcyclopropenone (DPC). What the study reported, not specific to this receptor: After repeated subsampling, changes were observed in the strength of the expansion versus patch-test correlation and in the threshold at which the correlation became significant. No change with DPC sensitization was found in the number of TCRs above 1 in 1000 frequency, and no evidence of global repertoire structure alterations was found.

What this sample's time point label stands for: healthy volunteer bleed at 2 weeks. Total RNA was extracted from unfractionated whole blood that had been collected in Tempus Blood RNA tubes. Four or five healthy volunteers acted as controls for TCR sequencing and had blood drawn at day 0, 2 weeks and 6 weeks. Library preparation employed RACE. These reads were obtained on a NextSeq 500. During library preparation, unique molecular identifiers were attached to individual cDNA molecules so that TCRs could be counted in a quantitative, reproducible way. The authors' analysis ran thus. The median number of TCRs per sample was approximately 93,000, ranging from roughly 20,000 to 700,000. V, J and CDR3 annotation of the TCR reads was performed with the Decombinator software suite. For PS versus PT1 abundance plots, all samples were subsampled to the same number of TCRs (28,000). Expanded TCRs were defined as absent before sensitization and observed at least eight times at the 2-week time point. TCRdb reran the public reads through fastp at Q25 and MiXCR, keeping productive beta chains. A single entry per CDR3 protein holds the most common genes and DNA from its merged rows. The V and J calls follow TCRdb's processing rather than the paper's. The table for this sample lists tens of thousands of distinct CDR3 sequences; 4.3% of them were counted only once. The ten largest clones capture about 1.6% of the sample.

This clonotype was seen ten or more times. Its cognate antigen has yet to be identified. No clone much larger than this one lies a single base away; base qualities are absent. The CDR3 starts with the cysteine, ends with the phenylalanine, and has 15 residues. The entry retains the CDR3 DNA only, 45 bases that are in frame from base 1. According to the germline V gene, CDR1 reads KGHSH and CDR2 reads LQKENI. Trimming accounts for 5 bases at V and 0 bases at J, while the number of junction bases matched to no gene is 3. Sequences were obtained from whole blood. The sequence was obtained from a female donor in good health. Some clones in this sample may be carry-over from other donors' samples. The rearranged segments are TRBV18 and TRBJ2-1, and 8 junction bases match TRBD1. This receptor has the CDR3 CASSKGQGSYNEQFF. The nucleotides are TGTGCCAGCTCAAAAGGACAGGGCTCCTACAATGAGCAGTTCTTC.